The 6 T cell receptor beta chains below were found in one sample sequenced in a study of T cells in Graves' hyperthyroidism and ophthalmopathy. Template material for amplifying TCR beta CDR3 regions consisted of RNA transcripts. An initial round of RT-PCR targeting the TCR CDR3 relied on the HTBI primer set. TCRdb re-called the multiplex PCR reads with MiXCR, one entry per CDR3 protein. The sample has about 840,000 distinct CDR3 sequences; roughly 40% are singletons. The sequencing sample was made of blood. Source of these receptors: a man aged 18 to 29 with Graves' hyperthyroidism.

This chain uses TRBV7-2 with TRBJ2-7; 11 bases are shared with TRBD2. Losses at the gene ends were 6 bases for V and 5 bases for J; bases not matched to a gene: 9. CDR3 length equals 15 residues. CDR1 is SGHTA and CDR2 is FQGNSA in the germline V gene. The CDR3 DNA follows: TGTGCCAGCAGTCACTCCTTAGCGGGGGGGCACGAGCAGTACTTC. Protein sequence: CASSHSLAGGHEQYF.

This clonotype was seen at least ten times. This sequence joins TRBV2 and TRBJ2-7; TRBD2 is a possible D gene (5 bases). V lost 1 base and J 4 bases, leaving 11 bases between the germline ends. The CDR3 has 14 residues. Germline V gene sequence: CDR1 SNHLY, CDR2 FYNNEI. The CDR3 loop reads CASSEGGSGYEQYF. The CDR3 coding sequence is TGTGCCAGCAGTGAAGGTGGGAGCGGTTACGAGCAGTACTTC.

The chain links TRBV10-3 to TRBJ2-5; 10 bases align to TRBD2. Unmatched junction bases numbered 6, after V lost 6 bases and J lost 5 bases. This CDR3 region has 14 residues. The V gene's germline CDR1 is ENHRY and CDR2 SYGVKD. Here the CDR3 reads CAIRNSGRTETQYF. In DNA form, the CDR3 reads TGTGCCATCAGGAATAGCGGGAGGACGGAGACCCAGTACTTC.

This sequence joins TRBV12-3 or TRBV12-4 and TRBJ2-5; D tentatively reads TRBD1 or TRBD2 (6 bases each). Trimming pared 6 bases from V and 5 bases from J, leaving 16 bases between. The CDR3 has 14 amino acids. CDR3: CASSAVGGWETQYF. CDR3 nucleotide sequence: TGTGCCAGCAGCGCCGTCGGGGGCTGGGAGACCCAGTACTTC.

There are a few counts of this clonotype. CDR3 region: CASSERQGGQETQYF. CDR3 bases: TGTGCCAGCAGCGAAAGACAGGGAGGCCAAGAGACCCAGTACTTC. This rearrangement joins TRBV7-2 to TRBJ2-5; tentatively, D is TRBD1 (7 bases). V was shortened by 5 bases and J by 1 base, with 14 bases between the two germline ends. CDR1 SGHTA and CDR2 FQGNSA come from the germline V gene. This CDR3 contains 15 residues.

The chain carries TRBV29-1 and TRBJ2-5, with 10 bases fitting TRBD2. Trimming cost V 2 bases and J 4 bases; bases outside gene matches: 1. This CDR3 has 13 amino acids. Germline CDR1 reads SQVTM; CDR2 reads ANQGSEA. CDR3 sequence reads: CSVESSGGETQYF. CDR3 nucleotides: TGCAGCGTTGAATCTAGCGGGGGAGAGACCCAGTACTTC.